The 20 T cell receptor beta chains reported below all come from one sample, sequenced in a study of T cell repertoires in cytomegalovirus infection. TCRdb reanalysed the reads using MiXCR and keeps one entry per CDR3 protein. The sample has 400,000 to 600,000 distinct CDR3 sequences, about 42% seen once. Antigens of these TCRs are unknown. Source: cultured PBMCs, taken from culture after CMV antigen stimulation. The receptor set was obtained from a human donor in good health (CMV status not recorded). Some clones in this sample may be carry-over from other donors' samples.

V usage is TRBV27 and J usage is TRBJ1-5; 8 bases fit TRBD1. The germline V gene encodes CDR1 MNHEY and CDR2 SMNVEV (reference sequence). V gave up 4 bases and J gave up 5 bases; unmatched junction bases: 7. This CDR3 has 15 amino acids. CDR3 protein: CASSWTGRGDQPQHF. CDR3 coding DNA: TGTGCCAGCAGTTGGACAGGGAGAGGGGATCAGCCCCAGCATTTT.

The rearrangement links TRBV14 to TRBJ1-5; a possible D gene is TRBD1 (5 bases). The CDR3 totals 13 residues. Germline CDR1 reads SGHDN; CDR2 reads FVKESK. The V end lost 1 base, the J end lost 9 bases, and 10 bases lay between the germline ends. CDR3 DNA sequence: TGTGCCAGCAGCCAAGGATGGGGGTGGCCCCAGCATTTT. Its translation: CASSQGWGWPQHF.

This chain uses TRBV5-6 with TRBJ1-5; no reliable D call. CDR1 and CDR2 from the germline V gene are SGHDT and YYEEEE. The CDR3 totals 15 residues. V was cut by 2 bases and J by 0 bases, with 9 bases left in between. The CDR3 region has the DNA TGTGCCAGCAGCTTACGGATAAATAGCAATCAGCCCCAGCATTTT. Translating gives CASSLRINSNQPQHF. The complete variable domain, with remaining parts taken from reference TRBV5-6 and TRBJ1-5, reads DAGVTQSPTHLIKTRGQQVTLRCSPKSGHDTVSWYQQALGQGPQFIFQYYEEEERQRGNFPDRFSGHQFPNYSSELNVNALLLGDSALYLCASSLRINSNQPQHFGDGTRLSIL.

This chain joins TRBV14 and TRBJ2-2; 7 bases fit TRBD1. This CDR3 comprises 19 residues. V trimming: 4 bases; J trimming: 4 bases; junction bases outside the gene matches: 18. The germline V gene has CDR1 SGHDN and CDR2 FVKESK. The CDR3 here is CASSRRLRTGRLGTGELFF. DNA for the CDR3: TGTGCCAGCAGCCGACGCCTCAGGACAGGCCGCCTGGGCACCGGGGAGCTGTTTTTT.

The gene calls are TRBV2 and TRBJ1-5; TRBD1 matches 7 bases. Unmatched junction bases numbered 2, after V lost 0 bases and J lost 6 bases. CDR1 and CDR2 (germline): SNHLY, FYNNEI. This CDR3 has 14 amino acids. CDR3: CASSEATGSQPQHF. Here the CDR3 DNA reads TGTGCCAGCAGTGAAGCGACAGGGAGTCAGCCCCAGCATTTT.

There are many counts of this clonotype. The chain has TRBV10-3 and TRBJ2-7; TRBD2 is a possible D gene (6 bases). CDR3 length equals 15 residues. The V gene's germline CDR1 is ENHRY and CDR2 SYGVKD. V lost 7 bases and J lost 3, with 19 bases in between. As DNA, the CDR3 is TGTGCCATCACGGGTGGCGGGACGAAAGACTACGAGCAGTACTTC. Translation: CAITGGGTKDYEQYF.

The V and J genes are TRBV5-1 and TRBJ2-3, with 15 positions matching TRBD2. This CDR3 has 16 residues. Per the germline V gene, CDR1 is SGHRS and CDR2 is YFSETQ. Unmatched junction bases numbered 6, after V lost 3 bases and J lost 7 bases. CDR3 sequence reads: CASSWWTSGRENTQYF. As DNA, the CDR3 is TGCGCCAGCAGCTGGTGGACTAGCGGGAGGGAAAATACGCAGTATTTT.

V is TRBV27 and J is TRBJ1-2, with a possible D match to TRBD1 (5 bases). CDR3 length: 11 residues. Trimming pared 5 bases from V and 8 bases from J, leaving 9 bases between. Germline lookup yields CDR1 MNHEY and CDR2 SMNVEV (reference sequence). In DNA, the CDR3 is TGTGCCAGCAGTGGGGCGCGCGGCTACACCTTC. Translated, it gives CASSGARGYTF.

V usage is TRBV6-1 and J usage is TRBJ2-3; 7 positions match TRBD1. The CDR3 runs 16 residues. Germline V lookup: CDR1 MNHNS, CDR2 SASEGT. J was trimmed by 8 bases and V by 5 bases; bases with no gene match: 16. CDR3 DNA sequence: TGTGCCAGCAGTCTAATAAACAGGGGCGGCCCCTCTACGCAGTATTTT. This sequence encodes CASSLINRGGPSTQYF.

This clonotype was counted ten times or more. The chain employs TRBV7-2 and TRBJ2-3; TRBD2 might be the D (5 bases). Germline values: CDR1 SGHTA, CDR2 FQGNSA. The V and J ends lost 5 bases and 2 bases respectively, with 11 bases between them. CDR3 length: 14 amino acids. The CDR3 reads CASSVTRDTDTQYF. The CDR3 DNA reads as TGTGCCAGCAGCGTTACTAGGGACACAGATACGCAGTATTTT.

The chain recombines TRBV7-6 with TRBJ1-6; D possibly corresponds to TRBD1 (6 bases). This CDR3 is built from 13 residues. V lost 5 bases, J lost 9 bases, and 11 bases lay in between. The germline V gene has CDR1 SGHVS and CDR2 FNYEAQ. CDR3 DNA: TGTGCCAGCAGCCCAGGGGTGGGTTCACCCCTCCACTTT. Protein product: CASSPGVGSPLHF.

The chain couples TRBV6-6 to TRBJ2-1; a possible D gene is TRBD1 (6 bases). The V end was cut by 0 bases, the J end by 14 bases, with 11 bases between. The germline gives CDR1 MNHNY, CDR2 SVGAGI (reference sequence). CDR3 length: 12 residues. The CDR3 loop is CASSYSGQSKFF. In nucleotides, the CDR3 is TGTGCCAGCAGTTACTCTGGACAGTCCAAGTTCTTC.

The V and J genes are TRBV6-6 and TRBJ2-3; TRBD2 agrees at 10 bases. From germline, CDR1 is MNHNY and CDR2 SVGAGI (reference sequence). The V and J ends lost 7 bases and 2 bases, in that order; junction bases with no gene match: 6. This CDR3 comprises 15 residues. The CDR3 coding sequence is TGTGCCAGCAACCTACTAGCGGGGCCCACAGATACGCAGTATTTT. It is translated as CASNLLAGPTDTQYF.

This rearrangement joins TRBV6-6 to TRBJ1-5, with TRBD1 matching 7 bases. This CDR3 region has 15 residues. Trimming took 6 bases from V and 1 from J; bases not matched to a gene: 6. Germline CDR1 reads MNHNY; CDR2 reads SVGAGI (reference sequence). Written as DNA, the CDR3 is TGTGCCAGCAGAGAAGGGGGCGGAAGCAATCAGCCCCAGCATTTT. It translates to CASREGGGSNQPQHF.

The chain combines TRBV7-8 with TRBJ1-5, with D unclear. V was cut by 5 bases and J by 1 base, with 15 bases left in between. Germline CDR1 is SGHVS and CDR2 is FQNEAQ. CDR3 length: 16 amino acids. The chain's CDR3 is CASSPYRQTSNQPQHF. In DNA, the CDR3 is TGTGCCAGCAGCCCATATCGCCAGACGAGCAATCAGCCCCAGCATTTT.

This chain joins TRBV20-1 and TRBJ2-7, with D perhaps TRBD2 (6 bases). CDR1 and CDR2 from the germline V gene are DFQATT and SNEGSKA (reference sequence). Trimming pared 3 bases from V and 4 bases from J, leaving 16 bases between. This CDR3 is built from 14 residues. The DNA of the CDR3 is TGCAGTGCTAGGATCCGGGACTTTGGATACGAGCAGTACTTC. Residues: CSARIRDFGYEQYF.

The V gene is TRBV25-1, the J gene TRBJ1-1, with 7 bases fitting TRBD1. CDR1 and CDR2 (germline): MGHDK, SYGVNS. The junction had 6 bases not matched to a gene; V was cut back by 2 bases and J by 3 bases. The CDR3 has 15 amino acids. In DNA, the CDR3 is TGTGCCAGCAGTGAACCGACAGGGAGGGACACTGAAGCTTTCTTT. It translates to CASSEPTGRDTEAFF.

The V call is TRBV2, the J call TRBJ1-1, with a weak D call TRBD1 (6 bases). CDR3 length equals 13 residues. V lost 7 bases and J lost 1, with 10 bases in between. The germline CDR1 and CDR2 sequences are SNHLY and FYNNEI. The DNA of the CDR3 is TGTGCCAGCACCCCAGGGGAGAACACTGAAGCTTTCTTT. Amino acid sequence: CASTPGENTEAFF.

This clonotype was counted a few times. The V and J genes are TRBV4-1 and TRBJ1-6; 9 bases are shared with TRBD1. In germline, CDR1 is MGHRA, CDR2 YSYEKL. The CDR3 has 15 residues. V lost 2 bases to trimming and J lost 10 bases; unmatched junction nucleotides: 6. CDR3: CASSQTGQGSSPLHF. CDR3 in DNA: TGCGCCAGCAGCCAAACCGGACAGGGGAGCTCACCCCTCCACTTT.

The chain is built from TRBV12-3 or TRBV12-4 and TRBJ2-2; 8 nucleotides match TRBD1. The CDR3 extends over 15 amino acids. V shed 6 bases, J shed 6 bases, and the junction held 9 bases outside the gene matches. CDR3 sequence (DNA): TGTGCCAGCAGACTGGGACAGGCAAGGGCCGGGGAGCTGTTTTTT. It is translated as CASRLGQARAGELFF.